This T cell receptor (beta chain) was identified in a study of shared clonotypes between healthy human individuals. There are 17 residues in the CDR3. Among the donors, all were Caucasian adults who lived in Nashville, Tennessee. TCRdb's copy holds only in-frame clones and misses some; the assay was immunoSEQ multiplex PCR. The sample lists about 2.4 million clones, more than 85% occurring once. The rearrangement joins TRBV12-2 to TRBJ2-1; the D segment call TRBD2 is taken from the table without a DNA check. TRBV12-2 is a pseudogene locus. Sequenced material: naive CD4+ T cells from PBMCs. This sample's subset: CD45RA+ positively selected. The origin of this receptor is a man aged 18 to 30 in good health. Some clones in this sample may be carry-over from other donors' samples. The CDR3 region is CASLLSPGTSSYNEQFF. CDR3 coding DNA: TGTGCAAGTCTACTTTCCCCCGGGACTAGCAGTTACAATGAGCAGTTCTTC.